This TCR beta chain originates from a study of T cell responses to AZD1222 COVID-19 vaccine. Remarks on this clone: No antigen is known for it.

Findings and caveats of the study: The breadth and depth of Spike-specific TCRs increased once two AZD1222 doses had been given. In the spike-specific TCR repertoire, nearly half reportedly target unmutated variant regions.

The table came from immunoSEQ multiplex PCR; TCRdb's copy has only in-frame clones and leaves some out. Among roughly 120,000 clones listed, roughly nine tenths were seen once. Between the trimmed V and J ends, which lost 3 bases and 7 bases, there was a span of 1 base. CDR3 size: 11 residues. Germline lookup yields CDR1 SGHTA and CDR2 FQGNSA. Doses given second, at about 4 or about 12 weeks, were pooled. The rearrangement uses TRBV7-2 and TRBJ1-6; D remains ambiguous. The receptor comes from an adult who received the AZD1222 COVID-19 vaccine. The starting material was peripheral blood, obtained 28 days after the second AZD1222 dose. CDR3 DNA sequence: TGTGCCAGCAGCTTCAATTCACCCCTCCACTTT. Protein: CASSFNSPLHF.